These T cell receptor beta chains were read from a single sample in a study of T cells after yellow fever vaccination. TCRdb ran MiXCR on the 5' RACE reads and lists one entry per CDR3 protein. There are 300,000 to 400,000 distinct CDR3 sequences in the sample; roughly 4.3% occur only once, and approximately 25% lies in the top ten. This sample comprised PBMCs, obtained 5 days after the yellow fever booster vaccination. The receptors here all came from a young man who received the YFV17D yellow fever vaccine. CDR3s include the opening cysteine and the closing phenylalanine or tryptophan. A D gene is named only where the DNA matches it firmly. Size tells how often a clone was seen (once, few, many) or the class of an expanded clone, and some rows leave it out.

d_call: -
v_call: TRBV6-5
j_call: TRBJ1-1
clone_size: few
cdr3_nt: TGTGCCAGCAGTCTAGGTCATTCTTCCACTGAAGCTTTCTTT
cdr3_aa: CASSLGHSSTEAFF

d_call: TRBD1
v_call: TRBV7-2
j_call: TRBJ1-6
clone_size: -
cdr3_nt: TGTGCCAGCAGCCCGGGGACAGCTAGTAATTCACCCCTCCACTTT
cdr3_aa: CASSPGTASNSPLHF

d_call: -
v_call: TRBV7-9
j_call: TRBJ1-1
clone_size: -
cdr3_nt: TGTGCCAGCAGGAGGGGGGAAGAGACAGGAGAAGCTTTCTTT
cdr3_aa: CASRRGEETGEAFF

d_call: TRBD2
v_call: TRBV5-1
j_call: TRBJ2-1
clone_size: many
cdr3_nt: TGCGCCAGCAGCCCCCAAGGACTAGCGGGGACCTACAATGAGCAGTTCTTC
cdr3_aa: CASSPQGLAGTYNEQFF

d_call: -
v_call: TRBV11-2
j_call: TRBJ2-1
clone_size: few
cdr3_nt: TGTGCCAGCGGCTTAGACCACAATGAGCAGTTCTTC
cdr3_aa: CASGLDHNEQFF

d_call: TRBD2
v_call: TRBV18
j_call: TRBJ2-3
clone_size: -
cdr3_nt: TGTGCCAGCTCACCAAACGGGGAGGGGTCAGATACGCAGTATTTT
cdr3_aa: CASSPNGEGSDTQYF

d_call: TRBD2
v_call: TRBV10-1
j_call: TRBJ2-1
clone_size: many
cdr3_nt: TGCGCCAGCAGTGCTACTAGCGGGGGGAAGGGTGAGCAGTTCTTC
cdr3_aa: CASSATSGGKGEQFF

d_call: -
v_call: TRBV5-1
j_call: TRBJ1-1
clone_size: -
cdr3_nt: TGCGCCAGCAGCCCGGAGGGGAAGGACACTGAAGCTTTCTTT
cdr3_aa: CASSPEGKDTEAFF

d_call: TRBD1
v_call: TRBV7-2
j_call: TRBJ2-1
clone_size: many
cdr3_nt: TGTGCCAGCAGCCCTGACAGGGGGTTTGAGCAGTTCTTC
cdr3_aa: CASSPDRGFEQFF

d_call: TRBD2
v_call: TRBV4-2
j_call: TRBJ2-2
clone_size: many
cdr3_nt: TGTGCCAGCAGCCAAGAGGGACTAGCTTACACCGGGGAGCTGTTTTTT
cdr3_aa: CASSQEGLAYTGELFF

d_call: -
v_call: TRBV5-1
j_call: TRBJ2-4
clone_size: -
cdr3_nt: TGCGCCAGCCTAAACATTCAGTACTTC
cdr3_aa: CASLNIQYF

d_call: -
v_call: TRBV14
j_call: TRBJ1-2
clone_size: few
cdr3_nt: TGTGCCAGCAGCCCTTTCCTCCAGGGAAGTGGCTACACCTTC
cdr3_aa: CASSPFLQGSGYTF

d_call: -
v_call: TRBV7-2
j_call: TRBJ2-5
clone_size: few
cdr3_nt: TGTGCCAGCAGCTTATGGGGGCTGGAGACCCAGTACTTC
cdr3_aa: CASSLWGLETQYF

d_call: TRBD2
v_call: TRBV11-2
j_call: TRBJ2-3
clone_size: -
cdr3_nt: TGTGCCAGCAGCTCTCGGACTAGCGGGGGCACAGATACGCAGTATTTT
cdr3_aa: CASSSRTSGGTDTQYF

d_call: -
v_call: TRBV24-1
j_call: TRBJ2-2
clone_size: -
cdr3_nt: TGTGCCACCAGTGATGCGTCTGGGGGGTCCGGGGAGCTGTTTTTT
cdr3_aa: CATSDASGGSGELFF

d_call: -
v_call: TRBV12-3/TRBV12-4
j_call: TRBJ2-3
clone_size: few
cdr3_nt: TGTGCCAGCAGTTTAGGGGCCGAGTGGACGCAGTATTTT
cdr3_aa: CASSLGAEWTQYF

d_call: -
v_call: TRBV3-1
j_call: TRBJ2-5
clone_size: -
cdr3_nt: TGTGCCAGCAGCCTCGGGACAAACGAGTACTTC
cdr3_aa: CASSLGTNEYF

d_call: -
v_call: TRBV3-1
j_call: TRBJ2-3
clone_size: -
cdr3_nt: TGTGCCAGCAGCCAGTTCCAGGGCCCCGGCACGCAGTATTTT
cdr3_aa: CASSQFQGPGTQYF

d_call: -
v_call: TRBV12-3/TRBV12-4
j_call: TRBJ1-2
clone_size: few
cdr3_nt: TGTGCCAGCAGTTTAGTTGACAAAGCGCGTGGCTACACCTTC
cdr3_aa: CASSLVDKARGYTF

d_call: -
v_call: TRBV20-1
j_call: TRBJ1-3
clone_size: few
cdr3_nt: TGCAGTGCTAGAGGAGGGGGAAACACCATATATTTT
cdr3_aa: CSARGGGNTIYF

d_call: -
v_call: TRBV4-1
j_call: TRBJ1-4
clone_size: -
cdr3_nt: TGCGCCAGCAGCCAAAGGGGCTTTAATGAAAAACTGTTTTTT
cdr3_aa: CASSQRGFNEKLFF

d_call: TRBD2
v_call: TRBV5-1
j_call: TRBJ2-1
clone_size: few
cdr3_nt: TGCGCCAGCAGCAAGGGACTAGCGGGGGATGAGCAGTTCTTC
cdr3_aa: CASSKGLAGDEQFF

d_call: -
v_call: TRBV20-1
j_call: TRBJ2-2
clone_size: many
cdr3_nt: TGCAGTGCAGACGGGAATCTACACACCGGGGAGCTGTTTTTT
cdr3_aa: CSADGNLHTGELFF

d_call: -
v_call: TRBV7-9
j_call: TRBJ2-7
clone_size: few
cdr3_nt: TGTGCCAGCAGCCCCAAGAGGGGCTACGAGCAGTACTTC
cdr3_aa: CASSPKRGYEQYF

d_call: TRBD2
v_call: TRBV7-8
j_call: TRBJ2-1
clone_size: many
cdr3_nt: TGTGCCAGCAGCTTAGGATACGGACTAGCCTCCTACAATGAGCAGTTCTTC
cdr3_aa: CASSLGYGLASYNEQFF

d_call: TRBD1
v_call: TRBV6-5
j_call: TRBJ1-1
clone_size: -
cdr3_nt: TGTGCCAGCAGCGCAGACAGGGCCCGACCCCCTGAAGCTTTCTTT
cdr3_aa: CASSADRARPPEAFF

d_call: TRBD2
v_call: TRBV11-2
j_call: TRBJ2-3
clone_size: many
cdr3_nt: TGTGCCAGCAGCCTTCGGGTAGCGGGGGGGCCCGATACGCAGTATTTT
cdr3_aa: CASSLRVAGGPDTQYF

d_call: TRBD1
v_call: TRBV5-8
j_call: TRBJ2-3
clone_size: many
cdr3_nt: TGTGCCAGTTTGGACAGGTCTGGCACAGATACGCAGTATTTT
cdr3_aa: CASLDRSGTDTQYF

d_call: TRBD1
v_call: TRBV2
j_call: TRBJ2-2
clone_size: many
cdr3_nt: TGTGCCAGCAGACCCACAGGGGGCGCAAACACCGGGGAGCTGTTTTTT
cdr3_aa: CASRPTGGANTGELFF

d_call: TRBD2
v_call: TRBV20-1
j_call: TRBJ2-3
clone_size: few
cdr3_nt: TGCAGTGCTAGAGTCCCTAATTCTAGCGGGGGGTACACAGATACGCAGTATTTT
cdr3_aa: CSARVPNSSGGYTDTQYF

d_call: -
v_call: TRBV5-1
j_call: TRBJ2-5
clone_size: -
cdr3_nt: TGCGCCAGCAGCGAGCCCCACGTTGGGGGGTCGGAGACCCAGTACTTC
cdr3_aa: CASSEPHVGGSETQYF

d_call: -
v_call: TRBV20-1
j_call: TRBJ2-6
clone_size: few
cdr3_nt: TGCAGTGCTTCAAGCCGCGCTGGGGCCAACGTCCTGACTTTC
cdr3_aa: CSASSRAGANVLTF

d_call: -
v_call: TRBV5-1
j_call: TRBJ2-2
clone_size: few
cdr3_nt: TGCGCCAGCACTGTGGGGCAGGGACCGACCGGGGAGCTGTTTTTT
cdr3_aa: CASTVGQGPTGELFF

d_call: -
v_call: TRBV7-9
j_call: TRBJ2-7
clone_size: -
cdr3_nt: TGTGCCAGCAGCACAGTTGGTTCAGGGACCTACGAGCAGTACTTC
cdr3_aa: CASSTVGSGTYEQYF

d_call: -
v_call: TRBV5-1
j_call: TRBJ1-1
clone_size: few
cdr3_nt: TGCGCCAGCAGCCGAGCCGGGGACACTGAAGCTTTCTTT
cdr3_aa: CASSRAGDTEAFF

d_call: -
v_call: TRBV19
j_call: TRBJ2-7
clone_size: few
cdr3_nt: TGTGCCAGTAGTATGGGGGTTTCCTACGAGCAGTACTTC
cdr3_aa: CASSMGVSYEQYF

d_call: -
v_call: TRBV4-1
j_call: TRBJ1-5
clone_size: few
cdr3_nt: TGCGCCAGCAGCCAAGAGTTTATGATGTTTGAGCCCCAGCATTTT
cdr3_aa: CASSQEFMMFEPQHF

d_call: -
v_call: TRBV5-1
j_call: TRBJ2-6
clone_size: -
cdr3_nt: TGCGCCAGCAGCTGGGGACACGAGAGCTCTGGGGCCAACGTCCTGACTTTC
cdr3_aa: CASSWGHESSGANVLTF

d_call: -
v_call: TRBV7-9
j_call: TRBJ2-7
clone_size: -
cdr3_nt: TGTGCCAGCAGCTTCCACAGGGAGGGTTACGAGCAGTACTTC
cdr3_aa: CASSFHREGYEQYF

d_call: -
v_call: TRBV28
j_call: TRBJ2-3
clone_size: -
cdr3_nt: TGTGCCAGCAGTTGGACAGTAGAAAGCACAGATACGCAGTATTTT
cdr3_aa: CASSWTVESTDTQYF

d_call: -
v_call: TRBV10-3
j_call: TRBJ2-3
clone_size: many
cdr3_nt: TGTGCCATCAGGGAGAGGGATACGCAGTATTTT
cdr3_aa: CAIRERDTQYF

d_call: TRBD2
v_call: TRBV7-3
j_call: TRBJ2-3
clone_size: many
cdr3_nt: TGTGCCAGCAGCCTCCGACTAGCGGGGGGCACAGATACGCAGTATTTT
cdr3_aa: CASSLRLAGGTDTQYF

d_call: TRBD1
v_call: TRBV6-2/TRBV6-3
j_call: TRBJ1-1
clone_size: few
cdr3_nt: TGTGCCAGCAGGTTGGGGACAGGAGAAGCTTTCTTT
cdr3_aa: CASRLGTGEAFF

d_call: -
v_call: TRBV7-2
j_call: TRBJ2-7
clone_size: few
cdr3_nt: TGTGCCAGCAGCTCATTAGGGCGACAGTTCACCTACGAGCAGTACTTC
cdr3_aa: CASSSLGRQFTYEQYF

d_call: -
v_call: TRBV4-3
j_call: TRBJ1-4
clone_size: -
cdr3_nt: TGCGCCAGCAGCCAAGGCCACTCTCAGGGTCATTACGAAAAACTGTTTTTT
cdr3_aa: CASSQGHSQGHYEKLFF

d_call: -
v_call: TRBV5-1
j_call: TRBJ1-4
clone_size: few
cdr3_nt: TGCGCCAGCAGCTTGCTCGGGGATGGTGAAAAACTGTTTTTT
cdr3_aa: CASSLLGDGEKLFF

d_call: -
v_call: TRBV11-2
j_call: TRBJ1-5
clone_size: -
cdr3_nt: TGTGCCAGCCGTCTATGGGAGGGGGGTCGAAGCAATCAGCCCCAGCATTTT
cdr3_aa: CASRLWEGGRSNQPQHF

d_call: TRBD2
v_call: TRBV6-2/TRBV6-3
j_call: TRBJ2-2
clone_size: few
cdr3_nt: TGTGCCAGCACCAGGACTAGCGGGGGGGCCGGGGAGCTGTTTTTT
cdr3_aa: CASTRTSGGAGELFF

d_call: -
v_call: TRBV19
j_call: TRBJ1-4
clone_size: few
cdr3_nt: TGTGCCAGTAGTATACGCCGGGGCGGTAATGAAAAACTGTTTTTT
cdr3_aa: CASSIRRGGNEKLFF

d_call: -
v_call: TRBV9
j_call: TRBJ1-2
clone_size: many
cdr3_nt: TGTGCCAGCAGCCCAAGGAGACAGAACCATGGCTACACCTTC
cdr3_aa: CASSPRRQNHGYTF